This T cell receptor (beta chain) came from a study of shared clonotypes between healthy human individuals. Across the whole study: Each donor had three CD4 naive, three CD4 memory, two CD8 naive and one CD8 memory plate.

The investigators split CD4+ cells into a CD45RA+ naive subset and a CD45RA-negative memory subset. The CDR3 runs to 16 residues. Germline CDR1 LGHNA, CDR2 YSLEER. The V and J ends lost 0 bases and 3 bases respectively, with 12 bases between them. Source study methods: With immunoSEQ giving junction-only sequences and no quality scores, filtering differed. Profiling relied on immunoSEQ multiplex PCR, and the TCRdb table lists in-frame clones only, not all of them. V and J calls plus clone size are reproduced from that table; the DNA served to infer D and trimming. The sample has about 2.4 million clones, roughly 93% seen once; the top ten hold more than 0.35%.

The chain is built from TRBV4-3 and TRBJ1-3; D ambiguous. The receptor comes from a man in his late teens or twenties in good health. Some clones in this sample may be carry-over from other donors' samples. The material sequenced was naive CD4+ T cells from PBMCs. As to subset: CD45RA+ positively selected. DNA of the CDR3: TGCGCCAGCAGCCAAGATCTTGGAGGGCTTGGAAACACCATATATTTT. Its protein product is CASSQDLGGLGNTIYF.